These T cell receptor beta chains were read from a single sample in a study of preoperative IRX-2 immunotherapy in early breast cancer. Sequencing was performed with immunoSEQ multiplex PCR; in TCRdb, only in-frame clones are kept and a portion is missing. The repertoire consists of around 88,000 clones, with 70% to 90% occurring once and the leading ten covering about 1.9%. Sequencing used tumor tissue, obtained after IRX-2 immunotherapy. The source is a human donor with breast cancer. CDR3s leave out the opening cysteine and the closing phenylalanine or tryptophan.

>TRBV11-3
ASSWGQGGYGYT
>TRBV6-7
SSSYRGGATYEQY
>TRBV6-8
ASSYSRGGGRGPEAF
>TRBV7-2
ASSLTGANVLT
>TRBV29-1
SVRMSLVREKLF
>TRBV15
ATSRDRDRGNNGYT
>TRBV6-8
ASSALAGAQETQY
>TRBV6-8
ASSSQGAASYEQY
>TRBV7-6
ASSLSAGTSYEQY
>TRBV28
ASIGVSYYEQY
>TRBV5-1
ASSLLTGPYEQY
>TRBV19
ASSSGSNTQY
>TRBV6-7
ASSLQDGELF
>TRBV11-3
ASFLTGGKNEQY
>TRBV7-1
ASSLWSGIDEQF
>TRBV15
ATSRGFSSGTGGANGYGYT
>TRBV5-1
ASSTEGTAFYGYT
>TRBV5-1
ASSLGQEGGSQH
>TRBV5-1
ASSLVQGAGEQY
>TRBV5-1
ASSYRGPMNDEKLF
>TRBV23-1
ASTKDRDYEQY
>TRBV30
AWSGLAGATGELF
>TRBV10-2
ASSGQGSSPLH
>TRBV6-8
ASNIDKTQGYT
>TRBV28
ASSPTSGGNNEQF
>TRBV29-1
SVDYRLAGKYEQF
>TRBV18
ASSPGSNQPQH
>TRBV30
AWNTPRPSGTDTQY
>TRBV18
ASSPRQGDTEAF
>TRBV5-1
ASRGQTSTDTQY
>TRBV11-3
ASSSGTQGVNEQY
>TRBV6-8
ASKGSEYNEQF
>TRBV29-1
SVDLHNYGYT
>TRBV29-1
SVSWDRSHGYT
>TRBV14
ASSPGTYSPLH
>TRBV6-8
ASRPGFGNTIY
>TRBV29-1
SVGTVANTGELF
>TRBV14
ASSPGPAGWAF
>TRBV30
AWSDRVISGYT
>TRBV5-1
ASSLDSMNTEAF
>TRBV5-1
ASSDKLPPAEQY
>TRBV19
ASRTGGNTGELF
>TRBV30
ARKTLGRTGAGYT